The rows below give T cell receptor beta chains drawn from one sample of a study of blood T cell repertoires in COVID-19. TCRdb's copy holds only in-frame clones and misses some; the assay was immunoSEQ multiplex PCR. The sample records 150,000 to 200,000 clones, 88% being singletons. Sequenced sample: PBMCs or T cells enriched from blood (not recorded which). The source is a woman in her late teens or twenties who had recovered from COVID-19. CDR3s leave out the opening cysteine and the closing phenylalanine or tryptophan. Fields, in order: V gene, J gene, CDR3 protein.

>TRBV14|TRBJ1-1
ASSPRQGMNTEAF
>TRBV30|TRBJ1-2
AWSVQANYGYT
>TRBV27|TRBJ2-1
ASSQNRDEQF
>TRBV9|TRBJ2-1
ASSGETSSYNEQF
>TRBV2|TRBJ1-2
ASSPDREESGYT
>TRBV6-5|TRBJ1-2
ASRTGYGYT
>TRBV18|TRBJ2-1
ASSPPGLDFSHEQF
>TRBV9|TRBJ2-1
ASSGGDYNEQF
>TRBV6-1|TRBJ2-7
ASSERQGYEQY
>TRBV5-1|TRBJ2-1
ASSISSGGSYNEQF
>TRBV2|TRBJ1-5
ATRQGQGNQPQH
>TRBV7-6|TRBJ2-5
ASSLAPRGETQY
>TRBV4-3|TRBJ2-1
ASSRQLEAGGSYNEQF
>TRBV28|TRBJ1-2
ASSPQLGAPNYGYT
>TRBV2|TRBJ2-7
ASSGVVYEQY
>TRBV2|TRBJ2-7
ASLLRDTPYEQY
>TRBV28|TRBJ2-7
ASSLVAGGTGSYEQY
>TRBV4-1|TRBJ1-2
ASSQVTGNYGYT
>TRBV10-1|TRBJ1-1
ASRYGENTEAF
>TRBV2|TRBJ2-5
ASSAGLAETQY
>TRBV5-1|TRBJ2-1
ASSLKLEGISYNEQF
>TRBV7-9|TRBJ1-2
ASSLAVVNYGYT
>TRBV28|TRBJ1-1
ASSSPTGEAF
>TRBV19|TRBJ2-3
ASTPWASGTDTQY
>TRBV18|TRBJ1-5
ASSPYRGLSNQPQH
>TRBV24-1|TRBJ2-7
ATSDPGLAGGEQY
>TRBV24-1|TRBJ2-1
ATSDWANEQF
>TRBV21-1|TRBJ1-1
ASSKAQTGEAF
>TRBV30|TRBJ2-1
AWSVFVLAGGPSYNEQF
>TRBV7-2|TRBJ2-7
ASSLAGDEQY
>TRBV28|TRBJ1-5
ASSPLNQPQH
>TRBV3-1/TRBV3-2|TRBJ1-2
ASSEGGNYGYT
>TRBV5-6|TRBJ1-1
ASSSLVQGPTEAF
>TRBV30|TRBJ1-2
AWSLLGLYGYT
>TRBV29-1|TRBJ2-5
SVENLAEETQY
>TRBV6-5|TRBJ2-7
ASSYSAGGYEQY
>TRBV15|TRBJ2-1
ATSRDRESSYNEQF
>TRBV19|TRBJ2-1
ASSTGPWSDNEQF
>TRBV19|TRBJ2-5
ASSPRGVRGETQY
>TRBV9|TRBJ2-3
ASSVVGTGGDTQY
>TRBV3-1/TRBV3-2|TRBJ2-7
ASSQDGGRYEQY
>TRBV28|TRBJ2-2
AGTGDTGELF